The rows below give T cell receptor beta chains drawn from one sample of a study of T cell responses to AZD1222 COVID-19 vaccine. Only in-frame clones appear in the TCRdb table, and some are missing; sequencing was by immunoSEQ multiplex PCR. The sample comprises 150,000 to 200,000 clones, about 92% of which are singletons, and more than 0.8% rests with the top ten. The sequenced sample was peripheral blood, obtained on day 0 of AZD1222 vaccination. All receptors come from an adult in good health. Each CDR3 is given with its conserved first and last residue. Fields, in order: clone size, V gene, D gene, J gene, CDR3 DNA, CDR3 protein. The D gene is left open where the match is weak. Rows give clone size only sometimes, using once, few, many, or a class for an expanded clone.

>once|TRBV11-3|.|TRBJ2-2
TGTGCCAGCGGGGGGAACACCGGGGAGCTGTTTTTT
CASGGNTGELFF
>.|TRBV27|.|TRBJ2-7
TGTGCCAGCAGCAAAAAGGACAACGGCCACGAGCAGTACTTC
CASSKKDNGHEQYF
>.|TRBV27|.|TRBJ2-1
TGTGCCAGCAGTAACCGGGACCCCTACAATGAGCAGTTCTTC
CASSNRDPYNEQFF
>.|TRBV7-9|.|TRBJ2-7
TGTGCCAGCAGCTTAGGACAGTACGAGCAGTACTTC
CASSLGQYEQYF
>few|TRBV5-1|TRBD1|TRBJ1-2
TGCGCCAGCAGTACAGGGGACTATGGCTACACCTTC
CASSTGDYGYTF
>.|TRBV6-2/TRBV6-3|.|TRBJ2-3
TGTGCCAGCAGTCTCGGAAGGTCTAGCACAGATACGCAGTATTTT
CASSLGRSSTDTQYF
>once|TRBV11-2|.|TRBJ2-6
TGTGCCAGCAGCTATTTTCGGGGACCCTCTGGGGCCAACGTCCTGACTTTC
CASSYFRGPSGANVLTF
>once|TRBV5-1|TRBD2|TRBJ2-3
TGCGCCAGCAAGGTTAGCGGGGGCTGGGCAGATACGCAGTATTTT
CASKVSGGWADTQYF
>.|TRBV14|.|TRBJ2-2
TGTGCCAGCAGCCATAGCAGGACAACCGGGGAGCTGTTTTTT
CASSHSRTTGELFF
>.|TRBV11-2|TRBD2|TRBJ2-3
TGTGCCAGCAGCCCACGGGTAGCGGGGGGGCGGACAGATACGCAGTATTTT
CASSPRVAGGRTDTQYF
>.|TRBV9|.|TRBJ2-5
TGTGCCAGCAGCGTACAGGGAAACCCTAACGTGGAGACCCAGTACTTC
CASSVQGNPNVETQYF
>.|TRBV6-5|.|TRBJ2-7
TGTGCCAGCAGCATGGGGGCCCCGGGCTCCTACGAGCAGTACTTC
CASSMGAPGSYEQYF
>.|TRBV5-1|TRBD1|TRBJ1-2
TGCGCCAGCAGCGCCGCGACAGGGGGCTATGGCTACACCTTC
CASSAATGGYGYTF
>.|TRBV19|TRBD2|TRBJ2-3
TGTGCCAGTAAGGGGCTAAGCGGGGGACCCACAGATACGCAGTATTTT
CASKGLSGGPTDTQYF
>.|TRBV3-1/TRBV3-2|TRBD1|TRBJ1-2
TGTGCCAGCAGCCAAGCTACGACAGGGGGCGTGAGCGGCTACACCTTC
CASSQATTGGVSGYTF